This T cell receptor beta chain was obtained from a study of blood T cell repertoires in COVID-19. Here immunoSEQ multiplex PCR was the method, and the copy in TCRdb shows in-frame clones only, minus some. Among approximately 300,000 clones listed, about nine tenths were seen once. The CDR3 extends over 8 amino acids. Between the trimmed V and J ends, which lost 10 bases and 9 bases, there was a span of 4 bases. The germline V gene encodes CDR1 SGHTA and CDR2 FQGTGA. The sample comprised peripheral blood. The sequence came from a young woman with COVID-19, enrolled during active disease. The V call is TRBV7-3, the J call TRBJ1-5; D remains unclear. The CDR3 DNA reads as TGTGCCACCTGGCCCCAGCATTTT. Protein: CATWPQHF.